One sample yielded the 31 T cell receptor beta chains listed below, sequenced in a study of cytomegalovirus exposure and HLA in healthy donors (dated by TCRdb to about 2017). Library preparation used the immunoSEQ multiplex PCR assay. For the multiplex PCR, a mixture combining 60 forward primers for TCR Vbeta segments and 13 reverse primers for TCR Jbeta segments was used. TCRdb carries this immuneACCESS record with in-frame sequences only. Its versions omit some clonotypes, under half of them owing to an unresolved V gene in the studies checked, with the rest unexplained. A total of about 160,000 clones appear in this sample, about four fifths of them only once. The ten largest clones capture roughly 1% of the sample. The sample comprised PBMCs. The receptors were gathered from a man aged 25-45 years in good health and CMV-seronegative.

This rearrangement joins TRBV6-5 to TRBJ1-2; TRBD1 agrees at 8 bases. Trimming cost V 2 bases and J 3 bases; bases outside gene matches: 8. The V gene's germline CDR1 is MNHEY and CDR2 SVGAGI. The CDR3 spans 16 residues. The CDR3 DNA reads TGTGCCAGCAGTTACCCCGGGGACAGGTCGTACTATGGCTACACCTTC. Translated, it gives CASSYPGDRSYYGYTF.

J is TRBJ2-1 and V is TRBV19; TRBD2 is a possible D gene (5 bases). The germline CDR1 and CDR2 sequences are LNHDA and SQIVND (reference sequence). The CDR3 totals 16 residues. Trimming left V 6 bases short and J 2 bases short, with 17 bases between. The CDR3 DNA follows: TGTGCCAGTAGAAAGACCGGGATTCACACCTACAATGAGCAGTTCTTC. It encodes CASRKTGIHTYNEQFF. The variable domain in full, with the rest retrieved from reference TRBV19 and TRBJ2-1, is DGGITQSPKYLFRKEGQNVTLSCEQNLNHDAMYWYRQDPGQGLRLIYYSQIVNDFQKGDIAEGYSVSREKKESFPLTVTSAQKNPTAFYLCASRKTGIHTYNEQFFGPGTRLTVL.

The chain links TRBV7-8 to TRBJ2-5; D may be TRBD2 (7 bases). Trimming left V 1 base short and J 14 bases short, with 26 bases between. Germline V gives CDR1 SGHVS, CDR2 FQNEAQ. This CDR3 is built from 16 residues. The CDR3 loop is CASSLVPMGRGPYTYF. The CDR3 coding sequence is TGTGCCAGCAGCTTAGTGCCGATGGGGCGGGGGCCCTACACCTACTTC.

J is TRBJ1-4 and V is TRBV18; unclear D gene. The germline V gene has CDR1 KGHSH and CDR2 LQKENI. The CDR3 runs 15 residues. V lost 2 bases and J lost 0, with 7 bases in between. The CDR3 bases are TGTGCCAGCTCACCATTCGGGGCAACTAATGAAAAACTGTTTTTT. It translates to CASSPFGATNEKLFF.

The table lists this clone with a few counts. The CDR3: CASSDRGPLEQYF. The CDR3 region has the DNA TGTGCCAGCAGTGACAGGGGTCCGCTCGAGCAGTACTTC. This chain links TRBV27 with TRBJ2-7, with 8 bases aligning to TRBD1. Germline V gives CDR1 MNHEY, CDR2 SMNVEV (reference sequence). The CDR3 totals 13 residues. Trimming took 5 bases from V and 6 from J; bases not matched to a gene: 6.

This clone was seen just once. The chain uses TRBV4-1 and TRBJ2-1; D perhaps matches TRBD2 (5 bases). The germline V gene encodes CDR1 MGHRA and CDR2 YSYEKL. CDR3 length equals 15 residues. V lost 0 bases to trimming and J lost 14 bases, with 20 bases between them. The CDR3 region is CASSQDAGVGRNEFF. The CDR3 DNA sequence: TGCGCCAGCAGCCAAGATGCGGGTGTGGGTCGAAACGAGTTCTTC.

The chain employs TRBV5-6 and TRBJ2-3, with TRBD1 identical over 9 bases. The trim removed 2 bases at V and 5 bases at J, leaving 6 bases unmatched. Germline V gene lookup returns CDR1 SGHDT and CDR2 YYEEEE. The CDR3 loop spans 15 amino acids. DNA of the CDR3: TGTGCCAGCAGCTTCGGAGACAGGGGGAGAGATACGCAGTATTTT. Its protein product is CASSFGDRGRDTQYF.

The chain has TRBV18 and TRBJ1-5, with D unresolved. With 2 bases removed from V and 0 bases from J, the gap between germline ends came to 8 bases. Germline CDR1 KGHSH, CDR2 LQKENI. The CDR3 is 15 amino acids. The DNA of the CDR3 is TGTGCCAGCTCACCAACTGTCAATAGCAATCAGCCCCAGCATTTT. It translates to CASSPTVNSNQPQHF.

The gene calls are TRBV15 and TRBJ1-2, with 7 bases lining up with TRBD1. Germline V CDR1 and CDR2: LNHNV, YYDKDF (reference sequence). After removal of 5 bases from V and 3 bases from J, the junction contained 9 bases not matched to a gene. The CDR3 totals 15 residues. The CDR3 DNA reads as TGTGCCACCAGCGAAGACAGGGTCCTAGACTATGGCTACACCTTC. This translates into CATSEDRVLDYGYTF.

This chain links TRBV2 with TRBJ2-1; D unclear. Germline CDR1 is SNHLY and CDR2 is FYNNEI. The CDR3 is 14 amino acids. Between the trimmed V and J ends, which lost 4 bases and 0 bases, there was a span of 7 bases. CDR3 residues: CASSGWSSYNEQFF. The CDR3 bases are TGTGCCAGCAGTGGGTGGAGCTCCTACAATGAGCAGTTCTTC.

V and J are TRBV18 and TRBJ1-1, with D perhaps TRBD1 (6 bases). Per the germline V gene, CDR1 is KGHSH and CDR2 is LQKENI. The CDR3 is 14 residues long. Deletions cut 1 base from V and 5 bases from J, with 11 bases between. The CDR3 protein is CASSPLGGQTEAFF. In DNA, the CDR3 is TGTGCCAGCTCACCACTGGGGGGGCAGACTGAAGCTTTCTTT.

This clone was picked up one time. The rearrangement links TRBV6-5 to TRBJ2-7, with D maybe TRBD1 (5 bases). Trimming shortened V by 0 bases and J by 4 bases, and 16 bases separated the two germline ends. The CDR3 covers 16 residues. Germline lookup yields CDR1 MNHEY and CDR2 SVGAGI. The CDR3 nucleotides are TGTGCCAGCAGTTACTCGATGGCAACAGGACGGTACGAGCAGTACTTC. It is translated as CASSYSMATGRYEQYF.

The chain combines TRBV5-1 with TRBJ1-4; no clear D. Germline loops: CDR1 SGHRS, CDR2 YFSETQ. The V end was cut by 0 bases, the J end by 5 bases, with 11 bases between. The CDR3 runs to 15 residues. The CDR3: CASSLVSGTNEKLFF. The CDR3 nucleotides are TGCGCCAGCAGCTTGGTTTCGGGAACCAATGAAAAACTGTTTTTT.

The chain couples TRBV19 to TRBJ2-1; TRBD2 matches 11 bases. The J segment lost 9 bases and the V segment lost 5 bases, leaving 6 bases of the junction unmatched. The germline CDR1 and CDR2 sequences are LNHDA and SQIVND (reference sequence). There are 14 residues in the CDR3. The CDR3: CASSLSGGASEQFF. DNA of the CDR3: TGTGCCAGTAGTCTTAGCGGGGGGGCCTCTGAGCAGTTCTTC.

The chain has TRBV27 and TRBJ2-1; 12 bases are a match to TRBD2. This CDR3 spans 12 amino acids. Germline CDR1 reads MNHEY; CDR2 reads SMNVEV (reference sequence). The V segment lost 2 bases and the J segment 15 bases; nucleotides outside the gene matches: 2. The CDR3 reads CASSLGLAGLFF. The CDR3 nucleotides are TGTGCCAGCAGTTTAGGACTAGCGGGGCTGTTCTTC.

The CDR3 protein is CAITGTVNTEAFF. CDR3 nucleotides: TGTGCCATCACCGGGACAGTGAACACTGAAGCTTTCTTT. The chain links TRBV10-3 to TRBJ1-1; 7 bases align to TRBD1. Per germline, CDR1 ENHRY and CDR2 SYGVKD. V dropped 7 bases and J dropped 0; count of bases not matched to a gene: 2. This CDR3 has 13 residues.

V gene TRBV7-9 combines with J gene TRBJ1-3; D is undetermined. Germline CDR1 SEHNR, CDR2 FQNEAQ (reference sequence). Trimming pared 5 bases from V and 0 bases from J, leaving 8 bases between. The CDR3 has 14 residues. The DNA for the CDR3 is TGTGCCAGCAGCCGCGCGGCCTCTGGAAACACCATATATTTT. Protein: CASSRAASGNTIYF.

The chain is built from TRBV5-4 and TRBJ2-7; 7 bases line up with TRBD1. J gave up 4 bases and V 2 bases, and 12 bases lay outside the gene matches. There are 16 residues in the CDR3. The germline V gene encodes CDR1 SGHNT and CDR2 YYREEE (reference sequence). The CDR3: CASSFHRQGVGYEQYF. CDR3 nucleotide sequence: TGTGCCAGCAGCTTTCATAGGCAGGGGGTAGGGTACGAGCAGTACTTC.

V is TRBV9 and J is TRBJ2-7, with no clear D. The CDR3 consists of 14 residues. Trimming shortened V by 2 bases and J by 0 bases, and 9 bases separated the two germline ends. Germline values: CDR1 SGDLS, CDR2 YYNGEE. CDR3 region: CASSVAPDSYEQYF. The CDR3 DNA reads as TGTGCCAGCAGCGTGGCACCCGACTCCTACGAGCAGTACTTC.

The chain joins TRBV2 to TRBJ2-3; D remains unclear. CDR3 length equals 15 residues. Trimming removed 4 bases from V and 4 bases from J, with 15 bases in between. CDR1 is SNHLY and CDR2 is FYNNEI in the germline V gene. CDR3 nucleotides: TGTGCCAGCAGTGCCGGCTATCCTAGGCCAGATACGCAGTATTTT. Translating gives CASSAGYPRPDTQYF.

This clone was seen just once. The chain carries TRBV5-6 and TRBJ2-7; 8 bases map to TRBD1. CDR3 length equals 15 residues. V lost 3 bases and J lost 2; bases outside the gene matches: 7. Germline CDR1 SGHDT, CDR2 YYEEEE. The CDR3 loop is CASSSRGRIAYEQYF. CDR3 bases: TGTGCCAGCAGCTCCAGGGGGCGCATCGCCTACGAGCAGTACTTC.

The chain uses TRBV7-6 and TRBJ1-1; TRBD1 matches at 12 bases. CDR3 length: 17 amino acids. Looked up from germline, CDR1 is SGHVS and CDR2 is FNYEAQ. The V segment lost 6 bases and the J segment 1 base; nucleotides outside the gene matches: 9. In nucleotides, the CDR3 is TGTGCCAGCAGTTACCGGGACAGGGGGCCTTGGAACACTGAAGCTTTCTTT. Protein product: CASSYRDRGPWNTEAFF.

The V and J genes are TRBV11-3 and TRBJ2-3; D is uncertain. In germline, CDR1 is SGHNT, CDR2 YENEEA. Trimming took off 0 bases at V and 1 base at J, with 8 bases between the two ends. This CDR3 has 15 residues. The CDR3 is CASSLETGGTDTQYF. The CDR3 nucleotides are TGTGCCAGCAGCTTAGAGACTGGCGGCACAGATACGCAGTATTTT.

This chain links TRBV28 with TRBJ2-7; D may be TRBD2 (6 bases). Trimming removed 10 bases from V and 1 base from J, with 17 bases in between. The CDR3 runs to 14 residues. The germline V gene encodes CDR1 MDHEN and CDR2 SYDVKM. CDR3 sequence reads: CATRQAGGSYEQYF. CDR3 DNA: TGTGCCACCAGGCAGGCCGGGGGTTCCTACGAGCAGTACTTC.

This clone appeared a single time. The sample carries other DNA sequences with the same CDR3. In nucleotides, the CDR3 is TGTGCCAGCCGCCTCGGAGGTCGAGAAGGCTACACCTTC. Its translation: CASRLGGREGYTF. V gene TRBV19 combines with J gene TRBJ1-2; D not resolved. CDR3 size: 13 residues. The ends were cut back, 9 bases at V and 8 bases at J, with 19 bases in the middle. Germline V gene lookup returns CDR1 LNHDA and CDR2 SQIVND (reference sequence). The entire variable domain, with the rest obtained from reference TRBV19 and TRBJ1-2, is as follows: DGGITQSPKYLFRKEGQNVTLSCEQNLNHDAMYWYRQDPGQGLRLIYYSQIVNDFQKGDIAEGYSVSREKKESFPLTVTSAQKNPTAFYLCASRLGGREGYTFGSGTRLTVV.

The rearrangement joins TRBV7-6 to TRBJ2-7, with D tentatively TRBD1 (5 bases). Trimming took off 1 base at V and 11 bases at J, with 18 bases between the two ends. Germline V gene data show CDR1 as SGHVS and CDR2 as FNYEAQ. There are 14 residues in the CDR3. The CDR3 bases are TGTGCCAGCAGCTTAGTAGACTTCGAAGGGGCGAAGTACTTC. As protein: CASSLVDFEGAKYF.

This rearrangement joins TRBV19 to TRBJ2-1, with 8 nucleotides matching TRBD2. From germline, CDR1 is LNHDA and CDR2 SQIVND (reference sequence). CDR3 length: 16 amino acids. J lost 2 bases, V lost 1 base, and 4 bases had no gene match. CDR3 DNA sequence: TGTGCCAGTAGTATAGTAAGCGGGAGCCCCTACAATGAGCAGTTCTTC. This sequence encodes CASSIVSGSPYNEQFF.

Regarding this clone: The junction does not match germline at one end; this may be a read error. This rearrangement joins TRBV5-1 to TRBJ2-7, with 13 bases fitting TRBD2. The CDR3 covers 15 residues. CDR1 is SGHRS and CDR2 is YFSETQ in the germline V gene. The CDR3 DNA follows: TGCGCCAGCAGCATGGGGACTAGCGGGGTTTACGAGCAATACTTC. Its translation is CASSMGTSGVYEQYF.

The chain uses TRBV7-2 and TRBJ2-1; 8 nucleotides align to TRBD1. Per the germline V gene, CDR1 is SGHTA and CDR2 is FQGNSA. CDR3 length: 13 residues. V dropped 5 bases and J dropped 6; count of bases not matched to a gene: 3. CDR3: CASSKDRVNEQFF. CDR3 nucleotides: TGTGCCAGCAGCAAGGACAGGGTCAATGAGCAGTTCTTC. Variable domain in full (rest from reference TRBV7-2 and TRBJ2-1): GAGVSQSPSNKVTEKGKDVELRCDPISGHTALYWYRQSLGQGLEFLIYFQGNSAPDKSGLPSDRFSAERTGGSVSTLTIQRTQQEDSAVYLCASSKDRVNEQFFGPGTRLTVL.

The chain recombines TRBV30 with TRBJ2-7; D may be TRBD1 (6 bases). CDR3 length: 12 residues. Germline CDR1 reads GTSNPN; CDR2 reads SVGIG (reference sequence). V shed 3 bases and J shed 7 bases, with 13 bases lying between them. The CDR3 nucleotides read TGTGCCTGGAGGGGACAAGTGAGGGAGCAGTACTTC. Translated: CAWRGQVREQYF.

The V and J genes are TRBV5-6 and TRBJ1-5, with a tentative D call TRBD1 (5 bases). Trimming removed 4 bases from V and 6 bases from J, with 11 bases in between. Germline-derived CDR1 and CDR2 are SGHDT and YYEEEE. This CDR3 spans 13 amino acids. The CDR3 protein is CASSGGGVQPQHF. In nucleotides, the CDR3 is TGTGCCAGCAGCGGGGGAGGGGTTCAGCCCCAGCATTTT.